The T cell receptor (beta chain) under discussion was sequenced for a study of radiotherapy plus CTLA-4 blockade in lung cancer. Study details: Under 20% of patients responded objectively, and roughly 34% achieved disease control. The study, taken as a whole, reports: Clones of tumor-derived TCRs expanded in blood after radiotherapy plus ipilimumab.

CDR3 size: 16 residues. Germline trimming cut 0 bases from V and 4 bases from J; bases unmatched to any gene: 8. CDR1 MNHEY and CDR2 SVGAGI come from the germline V gene. Some clones are missing from TCRdb's copy, which holds only in-frame ones; the method was immunoSEQ multiplex PCR. This table has over 30,000 clones, more than 75% appearing once. Points on this clone: The antigen is undetermined.

CTLA-4 blockade with ipilimumab, together with focal radiation, was given to patients with chemo-refractory metastatic non-small-cell lung cancer. This TCR came from a human donor with non-small cell lung cancer that progressed on radiotherapy plus ipilimumab. The J gene is TRBJ1-2, the V gene TRBV6-5, with 7 bases fitting TRBD1. This specimen consisted of peripheral blood, obtained from a patient treated with radiotherapy plus ipilimumab. The CDR3 sequence: CASSYSISPGGYGYTF. The CDR3 DNA reads TGTGCCAGCAGTTACTCGATTAGCCCAGGGGGCTATGGCTACACCTTC.